Described below is a single T cell receptor (beta chain) sequence and its context. This sample is drawn from a study of blood T cell repertoires in COVID-19. Overall study: The United States, Italy and Spain supplied acute and convalescent COVID-19 samples. PBMCs, B-cell-depleted T cells, or T cells were the source of the cDNA or gDNA that made up the material.

Sequencing used immunoSEQ multiplex PCR; TCRdb keeps in-frame clones, though not all of them. The sample holds around 700,000 clones, approximately 90% seen once. Trimming removed 1 base from V and 7 bases from J, with 19 bases in between. The CDR3 spans 17 residues. Germline CDR1 reads LNHDA; CDR2 reads SQIVND (reference sequence). The sample taken for sequencing was peripheral blood. The gene calls are TRBV19 and TRBJ1-4, with D hard to call. This TCR was recovered from a woman between 18 and 30 years old with acute or convalescent COVID-19. The CDR3 here is CASSIGWGEDGSEKLFF. The DNA for the CDR3 is TGTGCCAGTAGTATAGGGTGGGGAGAGGACGGATCTGAAAAACTGTTTTTT.